Sequencing of this T cell receptor beta chain was carried out in a study of blood T cell repertoires in COVID-19. Turning to the study itself: The United States, Italy and Spain supplied acute and convalescent COVID-19 samples. T cells, B-cell-depleted T cells, or PBMCs supplied cDNA or gDNA.

V dropped 4 bases and J dropped 8 bases, with 5 bases sitting between them. The CDR3 consists of 11 residues. Germline CDR1 and CDR2: LNHNV and YYDKDF (reference sequence). Original data processing: Nucleated cell counts were estimated from reference gene primer amplification. Method: immunoSEQ multiplex PCR; TCRdb's copy keeps in-frame clones and lacks some. From that table come the V and J calls and clone size; the DNA was used to work out D and trimming. The repertoire holds around 99,000 clones, with 90% as singletons. This clonotype was sampled from a man aged 50 to 60 with acute or convalescent COVID-19. Sequencing was performed on peripheral blood. V and J are TRBV15 and TRBJ1-4, with D uncertain. In DNA form, the CDR3 reads TGTGCCACCAGCATTCGGGAAAAACTGTTTTTT. Encoded protein: CATSIREKLFF.